This TCR beta chain was captured in a study of CD8 T cells in ankylosing spondylitis. Overall study findings and caveats: Disease-linked clones displayed a CD8+ phenotype and appeared relatively rarely in peripheral blood. In reactive arthritis synovial fluid and blood, some motif variants had been reported before. Characteristic of ankylosing spondylitis blood, it appeared, was a TCR beta motif comprising about eight highly homologous variants.

After removal of 4 bases from V and 5 bases from J, the junction contained 4 bases not matched to a gene. CDR1 and CDR2 from the germline V gene are SQVTM and ANQGSEA. CDR3 length equals 13 residues. This clonotype has ten or more counts. Its antigen is not identified. TCR beta libraries were made by quantitative 5'-RACE with molecular barcodes. A single record per CDR3 protein comes from TCRdb applying MiXCR to the 5' RACE reads. The data hold hundreds of thousands of distinct CDR3 sequences, with roughly 15% observed a single time. V and J are TRBV29-1 and TRBJ2-2, with 7 bases identical to TRBD1. The sequencing sample was made of blood, either unsorted or a sorted T cell fraction (not recorded which). This TCR was recovered from a male donor with ankylosing spondylitis. CDR3 region: CSVGTGVTGELFF. For the CDR3, the DNA is TGCAGCGTTGGGACAGGAGTGACCGGGGAGCTGTTTTTT.